Presented here are 18 T cell receptor beta chains from one specimen sequenced in a study of blood T cell repertoires in COVID-19. The table came from immunoSEQ multiplex PCR; TCRdb's copy has only in-frame clones and leaves some out. The sample includes 140,000 to 150,000 clones, about 87% of them seen just once. The specimen sequenced was peripheral blood. Receptor source: a woman between 45 and 60 years old with acute or convalescent COVID-19.

The count of this clone is one. The chain couples TRBV6-5 to TRBJ1-2; D ambiguous. Deletions cut 0 bases from V and 7 bases from J, with 9 bases between. Germline V gene sequence: CDR1 MNHEY, CDR2 SVGAGI. The CDR3 loop spans 13 amino acids. The DNA for the CDR3 is TGTGCCAGCAGTTACTCGAGTAGCCGTGGCTACACCTTC. Amino acid sequence: CASSYSSSRGYTF.

J is TRBJ2-5 and V is TRBV9, with a weak D call TRBD2 (6 bases). Germline CDR1 reads SGDLS; CDR2 reads YYNGEE. Trimming pared 4 bases from V and 5 bases from J, leaving 18 bases between. The CDR3 sequence is 15 residues long. CDR3 DNA sequence: TGTGCCAGCAGCCCAGACGGGGGACCGCGGGAGACCCAGTACTTC. Amino acid sequence: CASSPDGGPRETQYF.

The chain has TRBV19 and TRBJ1-1; D remains unclear. In germline, CDR1 is LNHDA, CDR2 SQIVND (reference sequence). Trimming removed 7 bases from V and 0 bases from J, with 9 bases in between. This CDR3 is built from 13 residues. DNA for the CDR3: TGTGCCAGTATCAGTGGTGTGAACACTGAAGCTTTCTTT. Amino acids: CASISGVNTEAFF.

V is TRBV6-6 and J is TRBJ1-2; the D gene is possibly TRBD1 (5 bases). V shed 4 bases and J shed 8 bases, with 11 bases lying between them. The CDR3 has 12 amino acids. CDR1 is MNHNY and CDR2 is SVGAGI in the germline V gene (reference sequence). The CDR3 is CASSFGGRGYTF. Written as DNA, the CDR3 is TGTGCCAGCAGTTTCGGGGGGAGGGGCTACACCTTC.

V and J are TRBV5-1 and TRBJ2-7; 8 bases are a match to TRBD1. V lost 0 bases, J lost 8 bases, and 13 bases stayed unmatched. From germline, CDR1 is SGHRS and CDR2 YFSETQ. The length of the CDR3 is 16 residues. CDR3 amino acids: CASSLAWTGISGQQYF. The DNA for the CDR3 is TGCGCCAGCAGCTTGGCCTGGACAGGGATCTCAGGGCAGCAGTACTTC.

The gene calls are TRBV6-5 and TRBJ2-7, with D perhaps matching TRBD2 (5 bases). V dropped 5 bases and J dropped 5 bases, with 13 bases sitting between them. This CDR3 is 13 amino acids long. Per germline, CDR1 MNHEY and CDR2 SVGAGI. DNA of the CDR3: TGTGCCAGCAGTCTCTCGGACTGGAACGAGCAGTACTTC. Its translation is CASSLSDWNEQYF.

The chain is built from TRBV27 and TRBJ2-7; TRBD1 matches 9 bases. This CDR3 has 13 amino acids. J lost 2 bases, V lost 7 bases, and 3 bases had no gene match. The V gene's germline CDR1 is MNHEY and CDR2 SMNVEV (reference sequence). For the CDR3, the DNA is TGTGCCAGCAAGGGGACAGGGACCTACGAGCAGTACTTC. Its protein is CASKGTGTYEQYF.

The rearrangement joins TRBV10-3 to TRBJ2-3, with 10 nucleotides matching TRBD2. Trimming at V came to 7 bases and at J to 4 bases, leaving 5 bases not matched to a gene. CDR1 is ENHRY and CDR2 is SYGVKD in the germline V gene. CDR3 length: 14 residues. The CDR3 DNA sequence: TGTGCCATCACTAGCGGGAGCGGCGCAGATACGCAGTATTTT. Amino acid sequence: CAITSGSGADTQYF.

V usage is TRBV24-1 and J usage is TRBJ2-5; TRBD1 matches at 11 bases. This CDR3 is 16 amino acids long. Germline V lookup: CDR1 KGHDR, CDR2 SFDVKD. With V trimmed by 6 bases and J by 2 bases, 7 bases remained unmatched. CDR3 coding DNA: TGTGCCACCAGTTCGCCGGGACAGGGGGAACAAGAGACCCAGTACTTC. It yields the protein CATSSPGQGEQETQYF.

The V gene is TRBV2, the J gene TRBJ2-7; D is undetermined. CDR1 SNHLY and CDR2 FYNNEI come from the germline V gene. This CDR3 has 14 residues. V was trimmed by 3 bases and J by 5 bases, leaving 14 bases between them. CDR3 in amino acids: CASSDTLSVNEQYF. In DNA form, the CDR3 reads TGTGCCAGCAGTGACACCTTATCAGTGAACGAGCAGTACTTC.

V and J are TRBV27 and TRBJ2-7; the match to TRBD2 covers 9 bases. Germline CDR1 is MNHEY and CDR2 is SMNVEV (reference sequence). The CDR3 length is 20 residues. Trimming removed 2 bases from V and 0 bases from J; junction bases left unmatched: 17. CDR3 nucleotide sequence: TGTGCCAGCAGTTTAAGAGTAGAGGGAATAGCGGGAGTGAGCTCCTACGAGCAGTACTTC. It encodes CASSLRVEGIAGVSSYEQYF.

This clone was observed a handful of times. The CDR3 sequence: CASNSAGSESESYNEQFF. In DNA form, the CDR3 reads TGTGCCAGCAACTCAGCCGGGAGCGAGAGCGAATCCTACAATGAGCAGTTCTTC. This rearrangement joins TRBV5-5 to TRBJ2-1; tentatively, D is TRBD2 (6 bases). This CDR3 comprises 18 residues. The ends were cut back, 6 bases at V and 1 base at J, with 23 bases in the middle. CDR1 and CDR2 (germline): SGHKS, YYEKEE (reference sequence).

In nucleotides, the CDR3 is TGTGCCAGCAGTTTATCCGCTGCAGGGTCCTACGAGCAGTACTTC. Translated, it gives CASSLSAAGSYEQYF. The chain couples TRBV28 to TRBJ2-7, with TRBD1 as a possible D gene (5 bases). The CDR3 runs 15 residues. V shed 1 base and J shed 1 base, with 11 bases lying between them. CDR1 and CDR2 (germline): MDHEN, SYDVKM.

The CDR3 bases are TGTGCCAGCAGTGAAGCGCTTTCTGGGCGGGGGGGCACAGATACGCAGTATTTT. This gives the protein CASSEALSGRGGTDTQYF. The rearrangement links TRBV6-1 to TRBJ2-3; 8 nucleotides align to TRBD2. Germline assignment: CDR1 MNHNS and CDR2 SASEGT. The V gene end was trimmed by 0 bases and the J gene end by 1 base; junction bases not matched to a gene: 9. The CDR3 spans 18 residues.

The chain couples TRBV18 to TRBJ1-1; D might be TRBD1 (6 bases). Germline V gives CDR1 KGHSH, CDR2 LQKENI. The CDR3 is made up of 15 amino acids. Trimming shortened V by 3 bases and J by 4 bases, and 15 bases separated the two germline ends. CDR3 sequence: CASSPNEGDGTEAFF. The CDR3 DNA is TGTGCCAGCTCACCTAATGAGGGGGATGGCACTGAAGCTTTCTTT.

This clone appeared a few times. The chain combines TRBV27 with TRBJ2-7; weak D call: TRBD1 (5 bases). Trimming pared 7 bases from V and 2 bases from J, leaving 18 bases between. In germline, CDR1 is MNHEY, CDR2 SMNVEV (reference sequence). The CDR3 has 15 amino acids. The CDR3 bases are TGTGCCAGCACCTTAACAGGCCATAGTACCTACGAGCAGTACTTC. Translation gives CASTLTGHSTYEQYF.

The CDR3 here is CASSIDRVQTYEQYF. The CDR3 DNA follows: TGCGCCAGCAGCATCGACAGGGTCCAAACCTACGAGCAGTACTTC. The J gene is TRBJ2-7, the V gene TRBV5-1; 7 positions agree with TRBD1. The CDR3 is 15 residues long. Germline V gene lookup returns CDR1 SGHRS and CDR2 YFSETQ. The J segment lost 2 bases and the V segment lost 4 bases, leaving 9 bases of the junction unmatched.

The chain joins TRBV13 to TRBJ2-5, with TRBD2 matching over 7 bases. Looked up from germline, CDR1 is PRHDT and CDR2 is FYEKMQ (reference sequence). V dropped 7 bases and J dropped 6; count of bases not matched to a gene: 17. This CDR3 contains 16 residues. CDR3 coding DNA: TGTGCCAGCATGTGGGCGCTAGCGGAGGGGCCGAAGACCCAGTACTTC. Amino acids: CASMWALAEGPKTQYF.